These 32 T cell receptor beta chains were all obtained from the same sample, sequenced in a study of T cells in Graves' hyperthyroidism and ophthalmopathy. TCR beta CDR3 region amplification was performed from RNA transcripts. Carried out on the TCR CDR3, a first-round RT-PCR used the HTBI primer set. Each CDR3 protein gets one entry after TCRdb re-called the multiplex PCR reads with MiXCR. The sample has about 360,000 distinct CDR3 sequences; 13% are singletons. The source material was blood. The receptors here all came from a young woman with Graves' hyperthyroidism.

This clonotype was counted many times. This chain uses TRBV6-1 with TRBJ1-1; tentatively, D is TRBD1 (5 bases). The CDR3 is 12 amino acids. Looked up from germline, CDR1 is MNHNS and CDR2 is SASEGT. Trimming removed 2 bases from V and 9 bases from J, with 10 bases in between. In DNA form, the CDR3 reads TGTGCCAGCAGTGAAAGGGGCAGCAAAGCTTTCTTT. This codes for CASSERGSKAFF.

In this sample, this clonotype turned up many times. The chain joins TRBV20-1 to TRBJ1-1; 8 nucleotides align to TRBD1. In germline, CDR1 is DFQATT, CDR2 SNEGSKA (reference sequence). The CDR3 consists of 13 residues. The V gene end was trimmed by 4 bases and the J gene end by 4 bases; junction bases not matched to a gene: 5. The CDR3 nucleotides read TGCAGTGCTACCAACAGGGGGGTCACTGAAGCTTTCTTT. It codes for CSATNRGVTEAFF.

The table lists this clonotype with a few counts. The V gene is TRBV5-6, the J gene TRBJ1-1; D gene unclear. The V and J ends lost 0 bases and 0 bases respectively, with 15 bases between them. The CDR3 has 17 amino acids. CDR1 and CDR2 from the germline V gene are SGHDT and YYEEEE. CDR3 residues: CASSLAVYRRMNTEAFF. The DNA of the CDR3 is TGTGCCAGCAGCTTGGCGGTTTACCGGAGAATGAACACTGAAGCTTTCTTT.

This clonotype was seen repeatedly, ten times or more. CDR3 DNA sequence: TGTGCCAGCAGCCTAATACAGGACAGGGAAAAACTGTTTTTT. Its translation is CASSLIQDREKLFF. The V and J genes are TRBV5-6 and TRBJ1-4, with 7 nucleotides matching TRBD1. The J segment lost 8 bases and the V segment lost 4 bases, leaving 8 bases of the junction unmatched. This CDR3 has 14 residues. Germline lookup yields CDR1 SGHDT and CDR2 YYEEEE.

This clonotype was counted a few times. V is TRBV3-1 and J is TRBJ2-7, with D perhaps being TRBD1 or TRBD2 (5 bases each). V gave up 4 bases and J gave up 6 bases, with 19 bases separating them. The CDR3 extends over 15 amino acids. Germline values: CDR1 LGHDT, CDR2 YNNKEL (reference sequence). The CDR3 nucleotides read TGTGCCAGCAGCCGGGGACCACAGGTTATTCGCGAGCAGTACTTC. Encoded protein: CASSRGPQVIREQYF.

This clonotype was observed at least ten times. The rearrangement uses TRBV27 and TRBJ1-1; 7 nucleotides line up with TRBD1. The V segment lost 5 bases and the J segment 3 bases; nucleotides outside the gene matches: 6. CDR3 length equals 14 residues. Germline CDR1 MNHEY, CDR2 SMNVEV (reference sequence). CDR3 DNA: TGTGCCAGCAGTCCCATTGACAGGGACACTGAAGCTTTCTTT. It specifies CASSPIDRDTEAFF.

This clonotype was seen many times. V and J are TRBV27 and TRBJ1-1; D is unresolved. This CDR3 is 14 amino acids long. V was pared by 5 bases and J by 0 bases, with 10 bases between. Germline assignment: CDR1 MNHEY and CDR2 SMNVEV (reference sequence). CDR3 in amino acids: CASSPYSVNTEAFF. The CDR3 nucleotides read TGTGCCAGCAGTCCCTACAGCGTGAACACTGAAGCTTTCTTT.

Many counts were recorded for this clonotype. The chain uses TRBV7-9 and TRBJ2-3; TRBD2 is a possible D gene (6 bases). This CDR3 contains 15 residues. V shed 5 bases and J shed 3 bases, with 15 bases lying between them. Germline V lookup: CDR1 SEHNR, CDR2 FQNEAQ (reference sequence). DNA of the CDR3: TGTGCCAGCAGCGCCCGGGACCGGGGGACAGATACGCAGTATTTT. Protein: CASSARDRGTDTQYF.

In this sample, this clonotype turned up many times. The chain has TRBV2 and TRBJ1-5; D is unclear. CDR1 is SNHLY and CDR2 is FYNNEI in the germline V gene. The CDR3 has 13 residues. V was shortened by 5 bases and J by 3 bases, with 8 bases between the two germline ends. The CDR3 reads CASSLGPNQPQHF. CDR3 DNA: TGTGCCAGCAGTCTAGGGCCCAATCAGCCCCAGCATTTT.

This clonotype was seen many times. The chain has TRBV18 and TRBJ1-1, with 7 bases lining up with TRBD1. V lost 3 bases, J lost 1 base, and 5 bases stayed unmatched. This CDR3 region has 15 residues. The germline CDR1 and CDR2 sequences are KGHSH and LQKENI. CDR3 protein: CASSPLGTANTEAFF. CDR3 nucleotide sequence: TGTGCCAGCTCACCTCTCGGGACAGCGAACACTGAAGCTTTCTTT.

The V call is TRBV28, the J call TRBJ2-3; 16 bases are a match to TRBD2. V lost 6 bases and J lost 2; bases outside the gene matches: 8. The CDR3 is 18 amino acids. CDR1 and CDR2 (germline): MDHEN, SYDVKM. This CDR3 is CASREGLAGGQDTDTQYF. CDR3 DNA sequence: TGTGCCAGCAGAGAGGGACTAGCGGGGGGGCAGGACACAGATACGCAGTATTTT.

Ten or more counts support this clonotype. This rearrangement joins TRBV12-3 or TRBV12-4 to TRBJ2-7; tentatively, D is TRBD1 or TRBD2 (5 bases each). Trimming took off 2 bases at V and 5 bases at J, with 7 bases between the two ends. The CDR3 consists of 12 residues. CDR3 loop: CASSLQGDEQYF. CDR3 coding DNA: TGTGCCAGCAGTTTACAGGGAGACGAGCAGTACTTC.

This clonotype was picked up many times. The V gene is TRBV5-1, the J gene TRBJ2-3; 9 bases map to TRBD1. This CDR3 spans 16 amino acids. CDR1 is SGHRS and CDR2 is YFSETQ in the germline V gene. J lost 3 bases, V lost 2 bases, and 7 bases had no gene match. The DNA of the CDR3 is TGCGCCAGCAGCTTAGGACAGGGGACGTTGACAGATACGCAGTATTTT. Protein: CASSLGQGTLTDTQYF.

This clonotype was seen once. V is TRBV19 and J is TRBJ2-7; D is perhaps TRBD1 or TRBD2 (5 bases each). V dropped 5 bases and J dropped 0 bases, with 14 bases sitting between them. CDR3 length: 15 residues. Germline CDR1 is LNHDA and CDR2 is SQIVND (reference sequence). CDR3 sequence: CASSLNRDGSYEQYF. In DNA, the CDR3 is TGTGCCAGTAGTCTTAACCGGGACGGCTCCTACGAGCAGTACTTC.

The chain joins TRBV6-1 to TRBJ1-1, with D maybe TRBD1 (5 bases). The CDR3 runs 17 residues. Germline CDR1 is MNHNS and CDR2 is SASEGT. V dropped 6 bases and J dropped 5 bases, with 25 bases sitting between them. DNA of the CDR3: TGTGCCAGCAGCCCATCTGTTGGGGCAGGCGTTCGGACTGAAGCTTTCTTT. It encodes CASSPSVGAGVRTEAFF.

This clonotype was counted ten times or more. CDR3 DNA sequence: TGTGCCAGCGCGGCGGGCCCCGGGACCTCGCAGTATTTT. Amino acids: CASAAGPGTSQYF. The J gene is TRBJ2-3, the V gene TRBV12-3 or TRBV12-4; D possibly matches TRBD1 or TRBD2 (5 bases each). The CDR3 is made up of 13 amino acids. V dropped 8 bases and J dropped 10 bases, with 19 bases sitting between them.

This clonotype was detected only a few times. The CDR3, as DNA: TGTGCCAGCAGCTTAGGGACAGAACTCAATCAGCCCCAGCATTTT. It codes for CASSLGTELNQPQHF. The chain joins TRBV11-2 to TRBJ1-5, with D perhaps TRBD1 (6 bases). Trimming removed 1 base from V and 3 bases from J, with 10 bases in between. The CDR3 runs 15 residues. CDR1 is SGHAT and CDR2 is FQNNGV in the germline V gene.

In this sample, this clonotype turned up many times. The rearrangement links TRBV5-1 to TRBJ1-1; unclear D gene. The germline V gene encodes CDR1 SGHRS and CDR2 YFSETQ. V was shortened by 0 bases and J by 3 bases, with 12 bases between the two germline ends. The CDR3 covers 15 residues. CDR3 sequence (DNA): TGCGCCAGCAGCTTGGCCGTTTCCCAGGACACTGAAGCTTTCTTT. Its translation is CASSLAVSQDTEAFF.

This clonotype was seen once. This sequence may be a read error, since a much larger clone differs from it by one base. The V gene is TRBV15, the J gene TRBJ2-1; D unclear. This CDR3 contains 15 residues. Germline V gene sequence: CDR1 LNHNV, CDR2 YYDKDF (reference sequence). V was pared by 6 bases and J by 3 bases, with 15 bases between. CDR3 in amino acids: CATSYIKSFYNEQFF. DNA for the CDR3: TGTGCCACCAGTTATATAAAGAGCTTCTACAATGAGCAGTTCTTC.

In this sample, this clonotype turned up many times. The rearrangement links TRBV18 to TRBJ1-1; D gene unclear. Between the trimmed V and J ends, which lost 6 bases and 0 bases, there was a span of 8 bases. Germline V gives CDR1 KGHSH, CDR2 LQKENI. This CDR3 has 13 amino acids. DNA of the CDR3: TGTGCCAGCTCGGGAAGGGTGAACACTGAAGCTTTCTTT. Translating gives CASSGRVNTEAFF.

This clonotype was seen many times. This chain uses TRBV5-1 with TRBJ2-2; D tentatively reads TRBD1 or TRBD2 (5 bases each). V was shortened by 0 bases and J by 5 bases, with 8 bases between the two germline ends. CDR1 is SGHRS and CDR2 is YFSETQ in the germline V gene. CDR3 length: 14 amino acids. The CDR3 nucleotides are TGCGCCAGCAGCTTGGGGGACGGAACCGGGGAGCTGTTTTTT. Its protein is CASSLGDGTGELFF.

This clonotype was picked up many times. The V gene is TRBV3-1, the J gene TRBJ2-1; D is uncertain. Trimming took off 4 bases at V and 0 bases at J, with 13 bases between the two ends. The germline CDR1 and CDR2 sequences are LGHDT and YNNKEL (reference sequence). The CDR3 consists of 16 residues. CDR3 nucleotides: TGTGCCAGCAGCCCCTCCGACGGTAGCTCCTACAATGAGCAGTTCTTC. This sequence encodes CASSPSDGSSYNEQFF.

The rearrangement uses TRBV7-9 and TRBJ2-7; 8 bases match TRBD1. The V gene's germline CDR1 is SEHNR and CDR2 FQNEAQ (reference sequence). The J segment lost 2 bases and the V segment lost 0 bases, leaving 3 bases of the junction unmatched. CDR3 length equals 15 residues. DNA for the CDR3: TGTGCCAGCAGCTTAGCACAGGGGGGAGCCTACGAGCAGTACTTC. Its translation is CASSLAQGGAYEQYF.

This clonotype turned up a few times. V and J are TRBV6-1 and TRBJ1-2, with TRBD1 as a possible D gene (6 bases). Germline values: CDR1 MNHNS, CDR2 SASEGT. CDR3 size: 14 residues. V dropped 6 bases and J dropped 7 bases, with 18 bases sitting between them. CDR3 protein: CASRNRVLSGGYTF. Written as DNA, the CDR3 is TGTGCCAGCAGGAACAGGGTTCTGAGTGGTGGCTACACCTTC.

Many counts were recorded for this clonotype. This chain joins TRBV7-3 and TRBJ2-1, with a weak D call TRBD1 (6 bases). Trimming left V 2 bases short and J 6 bases short, with 17 bases between. The length of the CDR3 is 16 residues. Germline V gives CDR1 SGHTA, CDR2 FQGTGA. The CDR3 coding sequence is TGTGCCAGCAGCTTAGGCGTGGGGGCCTCGCTCAATGAGCAGTTCTTC. Amino acids: CASSLGVGASLNEQFF.

This clonotype was picked up many times. The chain links TRBV12-3 or TRBV12-4 to TRBJ2-7, with 8 bases lining up with TRBD1. The length of the CDR3 is 14 residues. Germline trimming cut 7 bases from V and 3 bases from J; bases unmatched to any gene: 8. CDR3 DNA sequence: TGTGCCAGCACTCCCGGGACAGGTAACTACGAGCAGTACTTC. This codes for CASTPGTGNYEQYF.

On this clonotype itself: This could be a read error, since a much larger clone is one nucleotide away. The CDR3 reads CASSLALIAGGEYEQYF. Written as DNA, the CDR3 is TGTGCCAGCAGCTTAGCTCTTATAGCGGGAGGGGAATACGAGCAGTACTTC. V usage is TRBV7-2 and J usage is TRBJ2-7, with TRBD2 matching over 11 bases. There are 17 residues in the CDR3. V shed 0 bases, J shed 4 bases, and the junction held 8 bases outside the gene matches. CDR1 is SGHTA, CDR2 FQGNSA, per germline.

This clonotype was seen more than once but under ten times. V and J are TRBV6-6 and TRBJ2-7, with D unresolved. Looked up from germline, CDR1 is MNHNY and CDR2 is SVGAGI (reference sequence). The CDR3 runs 15 residues. With 0 bases removed from V and 7 bases from J, the gap between germline ends came to 16 bases. CDR3 amino acids: CASSYSVESGSEQYF. The CDR3 coding sequence is TGTGCCAGCAGTTACTCTGTGGAATCTGGGTCTGAGCAGTACTTC.

This clonotype has only one observation. This rearrangement joins TRBV12-3 or TRBV12-4 to TRBJ1-5; D is uncertain. This CDR3 has 15 amino acids. Between the trimmed V and J ends, which lost 2 bases and 7 bases, there was a span of 15 bases. The CDR3 reads CASSLKGDFNQPQHF. In DNA, the CDR3 is TGTGCCAGCAGTTTAAAGGGAGATTTCAACCAGCCCCAGCATTTT.

This clonotype was counted many times. The rearrangement joins TRBV12-3 or TRBV12-4 to TRBJ1-1; D not resolved. The CDR3 is made up of 12 amino acids. Trimming pared 5 bases from V and 6 bases from J, leaving 10 bases between. The CDR3: CASSAGVSEAFF. In nucleotides, the CDR3 is TGTGCCAGCAGTGCCGGGGTATCTGAAGCTTTCTTT.

This clonotype was seen repeatedly, ten times or more. This chain uses TRBV19 with TRBJ1-1, with 7 bases lining up with TRBD1. In germline, CDR1 is LNHDA, CDR2 SQIVND (reference sequence). Unmatched junction bases numbered 10, after V lost 3 bases and J lost 6 bases. The CDR3 is 15 residues long. CDR3 in DNA: TGTGCCAGTAGTATTGAGACAGGGATAGCTTCTGAAGCTTTCTTT. It is translated as CASSIETGIASEAFF.

There are a few counts of this clonotype. The V and J genes are TRBV19 and TRBJ1-2; TRBD1 matches 8 bases. The CDR3 sequence is 13 residues long. The V and J ends lost 4 bases and 7 bases, in that order; junction bases with no gene match: 5. Germline CDR1 is LNHDA and CDR2 is SQIVND (reference sequence). CDR3 amino acids: CASSTQGARGYTF. The CDR3 DNA reads as TGTGCCAGTAGTACCCAGGGGGCGCGTGGCTACACCTTC.